The clone carrying this TCR beta chain was observed a handful of times. Its cognate antigen is unknown. The CDR3 spans 13 residues. Germline V gives CDR1 MDHEN, CDR2 SYDVKM. V lost 7 bases to trimming and J lost 5 bases; unmatched junction nucleotides: 7. The data originate from a study of beta chain features in type 1 diabetes. The study, taken as a whole, reports: Among all four CD4+ subsets, Type 1 diabetes patients had TCRB CDR3s that were moderately but significantly shorter.

Every bit of the isolated RNA underwent reverse transcription, so sequencing read expressed TCRB transcripts. TCRdb keeps only in-frame clones here, not all; method: immunoSEQ multiplex PCR. The sample has 300,000 or so clones, roughly 14% seen once. The TCR comes from a woman between 18 and 29 years old with type 1 diabetes. This chain uses TRBV28 with TRBJ2-7; 8 bases are a match to TRBD1. The sample comprised naive CD4+ T cells from blood. The CDR3 DNA is TGTGCCAGCACCTGGACAGGGCGGGACGAGCAGTACTTC. Protein: CASTWTGRDEQYF.